This TCR beta chain was captured by sequencing in a study of regulatory T cells in long-lasting Graves disease. Time point in this sample: newly diagnosed GD, antithyroid drugs for less than 3 months. Researchers made the TCR library from RNA that was extracted from PBMCs. Libraries of TCR beta came from iRepertoire HTBI primers plus Arm-PCR of CDR3 regions. TCRdb redid the calling of the multiplex PCR reads with MiXCR, one entry per CDR3 protein. The data show about 500,000 distinct CDR3 sequences, around 15% seen once. With regard to this clonotype: Its antigen is not known.

Per the germline V gene, CDR1 is MNHEY and CDR2 is SVGAGI. V was shortened by 0 bases and J by 0 bases, with 12 bases between the two germline ends. CDR3 length: 18 amino acids. Overall study results and limits: A reduction in accuracy may have resulted from the small sample size.

The data were also submitted as part of a second study, on T cells in Graves' hyperthyroidism and ophthalmopathy. That work contributes: HTBI primers were employed in a first-round RT-PCR of the TCR CDR3.

The TCR was taken from a man between 35 and 55 years old with Graves disease. This chain joins TRBV6-5 and TRBJ2-6; no clear D. The sequencing used peripheral blood mononuclear cells (PBMCs), collected at new diagnosis, from a patient treated with antithyroid drugs. In DNA, the CDR3 is TGTGCCAGCAGTTACTCGTCAGGCAGTGGCTCTGGGGCCAACGTCCTGACTTTC. Protein: CASSYSSGSGSGANVLTF.